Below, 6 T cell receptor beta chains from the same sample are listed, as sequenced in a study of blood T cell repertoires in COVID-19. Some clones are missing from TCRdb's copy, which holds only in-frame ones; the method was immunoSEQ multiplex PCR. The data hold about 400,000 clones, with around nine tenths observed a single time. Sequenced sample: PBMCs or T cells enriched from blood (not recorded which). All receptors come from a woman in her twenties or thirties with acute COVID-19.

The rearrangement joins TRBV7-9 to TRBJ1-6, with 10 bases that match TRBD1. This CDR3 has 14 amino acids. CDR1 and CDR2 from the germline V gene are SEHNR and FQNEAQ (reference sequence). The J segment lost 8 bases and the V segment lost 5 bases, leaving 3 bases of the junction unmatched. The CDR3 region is CASSKGTGDSPLHF. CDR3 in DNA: TGTGCCAGCAGCAAAGGGACAGGGGATTCACCCCTCCACTTT. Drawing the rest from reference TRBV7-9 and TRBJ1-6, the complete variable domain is DTGVSQNPRHKITKRGQNVTFRCDPISEHNRLYWYRQTLGQGPEFLTYFQNEAQLEKSRLLSDRFSAERPKGSFSTLEIQRTEQGDSAMYLCASSKGTGDSPLHFGNGTRLTVT.

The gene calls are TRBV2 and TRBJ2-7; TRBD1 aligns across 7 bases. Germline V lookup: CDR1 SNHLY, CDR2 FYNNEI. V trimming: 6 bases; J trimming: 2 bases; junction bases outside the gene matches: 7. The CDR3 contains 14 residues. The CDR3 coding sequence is TGTGCCAGCAGCTCAGACAGGGCGCCCTACGAGCAGTACTTC. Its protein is CASSSDRAPYEQYF.

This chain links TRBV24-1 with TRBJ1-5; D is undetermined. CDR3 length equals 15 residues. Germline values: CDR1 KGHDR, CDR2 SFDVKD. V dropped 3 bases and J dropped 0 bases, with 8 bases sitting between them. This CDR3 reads CATSDPEGSNQPQHF. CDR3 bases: TGTGCCACCAGTGATCCAGAGGGTAGCAATCAGCCCCAGCATTTT.

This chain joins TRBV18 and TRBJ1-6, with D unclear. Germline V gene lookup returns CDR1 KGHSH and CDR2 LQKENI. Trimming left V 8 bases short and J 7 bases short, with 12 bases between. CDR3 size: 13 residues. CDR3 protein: CASGPTGNSPLHF. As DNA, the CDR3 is TGTGCCAGCGGCCCGACTGGAAATTCACCCCTCCACTTT.

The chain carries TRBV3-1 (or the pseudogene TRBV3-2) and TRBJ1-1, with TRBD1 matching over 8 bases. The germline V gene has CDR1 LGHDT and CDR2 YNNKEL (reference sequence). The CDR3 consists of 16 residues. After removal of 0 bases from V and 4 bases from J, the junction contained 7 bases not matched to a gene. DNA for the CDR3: TGTGCCAGCAGCCAAGATCCAGGGGGCTCGGCCACTGAAGCTTTCTTT. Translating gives CASSQDPGGSATEAFF.

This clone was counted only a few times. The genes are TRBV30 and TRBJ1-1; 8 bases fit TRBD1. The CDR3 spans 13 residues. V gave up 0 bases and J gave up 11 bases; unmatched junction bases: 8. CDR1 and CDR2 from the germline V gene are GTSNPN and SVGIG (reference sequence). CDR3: CAWSVGQGAAAFF. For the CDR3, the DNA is TGTGCCTGGAGTGTTGGGCAGGGGGCGGCCGCTTTCTTT.